What follows is one T cell receptor (beta chain) and its context. No antigen is known for it. Repertoires were generated with immunoSEQ multiplex PCR, while TCRdb's copy carries only in-frame clones and drops some. In the table there are some 140,000 clones, under 95% of which are singletons. The data belong to a study of T cell responses to AZD1222 COVID-19 vaccine. Points from the study as a whole: The donor cohort was predominantly white British with a female majority, and clonal diversity may have been underestimated. Epitopes outside B.1.351 and B.1.1.7 mutated regions reportedly drew nearly half of spike TCRs.

The source was peripheral blood, collected on day 0 of AZD1222 vaccination. The TCR was taken from an adult in good health.

CDR3 loop: CASDRGSQPQHF. The CDR3 bases are TGTGCCAGCGACAGGGGGAGTCAGCCCCAGCATTTT. This chain uses TRBV27 with TRBJ1-5; 9 bases are a match to TRBD1. V trimming: 8 bases; J trimming: 6 bases; junction bases outside the gene matches: 2. The CDR3 runs to 12 residues. CDR1 and CDR2 from the germline V gene are MNHEY and SMNVEV (reference sequence).